Listed here are 25 T cell receptor beta chains from one sample, sequenced in a study of chemoradiotherapy in HPV16-positive cancers. Assay: immunoSEQ multiplex PCR; the TCRdb copy retains only in-frame clones and omits some. The table lists roughly 6,400 clones, 80% to 90% of them singletons. The material was tumor tissue, obtained from a patient who underwent chemoradiotherapy. The receptors were sampled from a human donor with HPV-associated anogenital cancer.

CDR3 loop: CASSQGTGVYQPQHF. The CDR3 DNA sequence: TGCGCCAGCAGCCAAGGGACAGGGGTTTATCAGCCCCAGCATTTT. The V call is TRBV4-1, the J call TRBJ1-5, with TRBD1 matching over 9 bases. From germline, CDR1 is MGHRA and CDR2 YSYEKL. V lost 1 base to trimming and J lost 5 bases; unmatched junction nucleotides: 3. The CDR3 contains 15 residues.

The DNA of the CDR3 is TGTGCCAGCAGCCGAAGCTCCTACGAGCAGTACTTC. Translating it yields CASSRSSYEQYF. The rearrangement uses TRBV14 and TRBJ2-7; D not resolved. Germline V CDR1 and CDR2: SGHDN, FVKESK. The CDR3 sequence is 12 residues long. V lost 4 bases to trimming and J lost 0 bases, with 4 bases between them.

This chain links TRBV28 with TRBJ2-3; 7 bases agree with TRBD1. The germline gives CDR1 MDHEN, CDR2 SYDVKM. J lost 2 bases, V lost 7 bases, and 12 bases had no gene match. CDR3 length equals 16 residues. The CDR3 protein is CASNAVHRGTTDTQYF. CDR3 in DNA: TGTGCCAGCAACGCCGTGCACAGGGGAACCACAGATACGCAGTATTTT.

This clone showed up just once. The chain couples TRBV30 to TRBJ1-2; maybe TRBD1 (5 bases). Trimming removed 7 bases at V and 0 bases at J, with 12 bases between. This CDR3 has 13 amino acids. Germline V CDR1 and CDR2: GTSNPN, SVGIG (reference sequence). The CDR3 sequence is CAFQGLANYGYTF. Written as DNA, the CDR3 is TGTGCCTTTCAGGGTTTAGCTAACTATGGCTACACCTTC.

This sequence joins TRBV11-2 and TRBJ1-5; D is uncertain. The CDR3 runs to 15 residues. Germline V gives CDR1 SGHAT, CDR2 FQNNGV. Trimming took 3 bases from V and 3 from J, leaving 12 bases between them. This chain's CDR3 is CASSFESGINQPQHF. The CDR3 DNA sequence: TGTGCCAGCAGCTTCGAGTCAGGAATCAATCAGCCCCAGCATTTT.

The chain joins TRBV7-8 to TRBJ1-2, with a weak D call TRBD1 (5 bases). The germline V gene encodes CDR1 SGHVS and CDR2 FQNEAQ. The V gene lost 1 base and the J gene lost 0 bases, with 9 bases spanning the gap. This CDR3 is 15 amino acids long. The CDR3 sequence: CASSLGQSANYGYTF. The CDR3, as DNA: TGTGCCAGCAGCTTAGGACAGTCCGCTAACTATGGCTACACCTTC. Complete variable domain (other parts from reference TRBV7-8 and TRBJ1-2): GAGVSQSPRYKVAKRGQDVALRCDPISGHVSLFWYQQALGQGPEFLTYFQNEAQLDKSGLPSDRFFAERPEGSVSTLKIQRTQQEDSAVYLCASSLGQSANYGYTFGSGTRLTVV.

V and J are TRBV9 and TRBJ2-3; no clear D. This CDR3 is built from 13 residues. V shed 3 bases and J shed 5 bases, with 10 bases lying between them. The V gene's germline CDR1 is SGDLS and CDR2 YYNGEE. The CDR3 region is CASSAPTGDTQYF. CDR3 nucleotides: TGTGCCAGCAGCGCCCCAACCGGAGATACGCAGTATTTT. Looking up the rest from reference TRBV9 and TRBJ2-3 gives the full variable domain: DSGVTQTPKHLITATGQRVTLRCSPRSGDLSVYWYQQSLDQGLQFLIQYYNGEERAKGNILERFSAQQFPDLHSELNLSSLELGDSALYFCASSAPTGDTQYFGPGTRLTVL.

The V call is TRBV30, the J call TRBJ1-1; no reliable D call. Trimming took 3 bases from V and 0 from J, leaving 11 bases between them. CDR3 size: 14 residues. Germline CDR1 reads GTSNPN; CDR2 reads SVGIG (reference sequence). CDR3 coding DNA: TGTGCCTGGAGGGCACCGACGATGAACACTGAAGCTTTCTTT. It specifies CAWRAPTMNTEAFF.

This chain joins TRBV5-1 and TRBJ2-3; possible D gene TRBD1, 5 bases. This CDR3 spans 16 amino acids. V lost 4 bases and J lost 2, with 17 bases in between. CDR1 is SGHRS and CDR2 is YFSETQ in the germline V gene. CDR3 residues: CASSPELRRDTDTQYF. CDR3 nucleotides: TGCGCCAGCAGCCCCGAGCTCCGCAGGGACACAGATACGCAGTATTTT.

J is TRBJ2-1 and V is TRBV4-1, with no clear D. Deletions cut 1 base from V and 1 base from J, with 11 bases between. Germline V CDR1 and CDR2: MGHRA, YSYEKL. The CDR3 runs to 16 residues. CDR3 in amino acids: CASSQANPGSYNEQFF. The CDR3 bases are TGCGCCAGCAGCCAAGCCAACCCCGGGTCCTACAATGAGCAGTTCTTC.

The chain joins TRBV14 to TRBJ2-1; TRBD2 agrees at 12 bases. CDR1 and CDR2 from the germline V gene are SGHDN and FVKESK. The junction had 4 bases not matched to a gene; V was cut back by 3 bases and J by 7 bases. The CDR3 contains 15 residues. CDR3 in DNA: TGTGCCAGCAGCCATCTCGGACTAGCGGGAAATGAGCAGTTCTTC. Protein sequence: CASSHLGLAGNEQFF.

This clone was observed a single time. The genes are TRBV29-1 and TRBJ1-4; a possible D gene is TRBD1 (5 bases). Germline V gives CDR1 SQVTM, CDR2 ANQGSEA. With 3 bases removed from V and 7 bases from J, the gap between germline ends came to 12 bases. The CDR3 extends over 13 amino acids. The CDR3 sequence: CSVEGQGTEKLFF. CDR3 nucleotide sequence: TGCAGCGTTGAGGGCCAGGGTACTGAAAAACTGTTTTTT.

V is TRBV27 and J is TRBJ1-5; no reliable D call. Germline CDR1 reads MNHEY; CDR2 reads SMNVEV (reference sequence). The CDR3 extends over 15 amino acids. Deletions cut 2 bases from V and 0 bases from J, with 8 bases between. CDR3 in amino acids: CASSLGLYSNQPQHF. DNA for the CDR3: TGTGCCAGCAGTTTAGGTTTGTATAGCAATCAGCCCCAGCATTTT.

The CDR3, as DNA: TGTGCCAGCAGCTTGCAGGGGGGCTCTGGTTCTCAGCCCCAGCATTTT. This translates into CASSLQGGSGSQPQHF. This chain connects TRBV5-6 to TRBJ1-5, with TRBD1 matching over 7 bases. Unmatched junction bases numbered 10, after V lost 1 base and J lost 6 bases. Germline V CDR1 and CDR2: SGHDT, YYEEEE. The CDR3 has 16 residues.

The chain combines TRBV10-1 with TRBJ2-7, with 8 bases that match TRBD2. The CDR3 extends over 14 amino acids. Germline CDR1 is WNHNN and CDR2 is SYGVQD (reference sequence). J gave up 5 bases and V 3 bases, and 6 bases lay outside the gene matches. The CDR3 coding sequence is TGCGCCAGCAGTGATCCCGGGACTAGTAACGAGCAGTACTTC. Amino acids: CASSDPGTSNEQYF.

This sequence joins TRBV5-5 and TRBJ1-1; unclear D gene. The CDR3 totals 12 residues. Germline CDR1 is SGHKS and CDR2 is YYEKEE (reference sequence). Between the trimmed V and J ends, which lost 1 base and 1 base, there was a span of 2 bases. As DNA, the CDR3 is TGTGCCAGCAGCTTGTCGAACACTGAAGCTTTCTTT. It yields the protein CASSLSNTEAFF.

This chain uses TRBV10-3 with TRBJ2-2; TRBD2 matches at 8 bases. Trimming took 10 bases from V and 2 from J; bases not matched to a gene: 6. In germline, CDR1 is ENHRY, CDR2 SYGVKD. There are 14 residues in the CDR3. The CDR3 nucleotides read TGTGCCACCTCTAGCGGGTTTAACACCGGGGAGCTGTTTTTT. As protein: CATSSGFNTGELFF.

The rearrangement uses TRBV9 and TRBJ1-1; TRBD1 aligns across 7 bases. The CDR3 totals 18 residues. V trimming: 0 bases; J trimming: 4 bases; junction bases outside the gene matches: 15. The germline gives CDR1 SGDLS, CDR2 YYNGEE. The CDR3, as DNA: TGTGCCAGCAGCGTAGGGTCGGGCAGGGGGACGATTCGCACTGAAGCTTTCTTT. It codes for CASSVGSGRGTIRTEAFF.

The chain recombines TRBV6-5 with TRBJ2-1; maybe TRBD2 (6 bases). The CDR3 is made up of 13 amino acids. From germline, CDR1 is MNHEY and CDR2 SVGAGI. The germline V and J ends were trimmed by 4 bases and 8 bases, with 12 bases remaining between them. CDR3 loop: CASSLGRNDEQFF. The CDR3 DNA reads as TGTGCCAGCAGTTTGGGGAGGAATGATGAGCAGTTCTTC.

The rearrangement joins TRBV19 to TRBJ2-1; 9 nucleotides align to TRBD2. This CDR3 has 15 amino acids. The V gene end was trimmed by 3 bases and the J gene end by 3 bases; junction bases not matched to a gene: 3. Germline V CDR1 and CDR2: LNHDA, SQIVND (reference sequence). CDR3 loop: CASSIGLAYYNEQFF. The DNA for the CDR3 is TGTGCCAGTAGTATCGGACTAGCGTACTACAATGAGCAGTTCTTC. Variable domain in full (rest from reference TRBV19 and TRBJ2-1): DGGITQSPKYLFRKEGQNVTLSCEQNLNHDAMYWYRQDPGQGLRLIYYSQIVNDFQKGDIAEGYSVSREKKESFPLTVTSAQKNPTAFYLCASSIGLAYYNEQFFGPGTRLTVL.

The gene calls are TRBV15 and TRBJ2-4, with 7 bases matching TRBD1. This CDR3 is 16 amino acids long. J lost 8 bases, V lost 0 bases, and 10 bases had no gene match. Per the germline V gene, CDR1 is LNHNV and CDR2 is YYDKDF (reference sequence). CDR3 coding DNA: TGTGCCACCAGCAGAGACCCGGGACAGCCCTGGGACATTCAGTACTTC. It specifies CATSRDPGQPWDIQYF.

The chain employs TRBV7-8 and TRBJ2-3; 10 bases line up with TRBD2. The germline V gene has CDR1 SGHVS and CDR2 FQNEAQ. This CDR3 spans 18 amino acids. V shed 5 bases and J 0 bases; nucleotides not matched to a gene: 11. The CDR3: CASSTAIRTSGSTDTQYF. CDR3 bases: TGTGCCAGCAGCACCGCCATTCGGACTAGCGGAAGCACAGATACGCAGTATTTT.

V gene TRBV19 combines with J gene TRBJ1-5; the D is unclear. Germline loops: CDR1 LNHDA, CDR2 SQIVND (reference sequence). The CDR3 runs to 15 residues. The V gene lost 0 bases and the J gene lost 2 bases, with 8 bases spanning the gap. In nucleotides, the CDR3 is TGTGCCAGTAGTATAGAAGGTTGGGGCAATCAGCCCCAGCATTTT. This translates into CASSIEGWGNQPQHF.

This chain connects TRBV5-6 to TRBJ2-7; tentatively, D is TRBD2 (6 bases). The germline CDR1 and CDR2 sequences are SGHDT and YYEEEE. V lost 0 bases and J lost 3, with 7 bases in between. This CDR3 spans 13 amino acids. The CDR3 nucleotides are TGTGCCAGCAGCTTGGAGGACTACTACGAGCAGTACTTC. As protein: CASSLEDYYEQYF.

This clone has more than one count but fewer than ten. The V and J genes are TRBV7-3 and TRBJ2-1; 10 nucleotides match TRBD2. The CDR3 totals 15 residues. V shed 5 bases and J 3 bases; nucleotides not matched to a gene: 4. Per the germline V gene, CDR1 is SGHTA and CDR2 is FQGTGA. CDR3 residues: CASSALAGDYNEQFF. The CDR3 region has the DNA TGTGCCAGCAGCGCCCTAGCGGGAGACTACAATGAGCAGTTCTTC.